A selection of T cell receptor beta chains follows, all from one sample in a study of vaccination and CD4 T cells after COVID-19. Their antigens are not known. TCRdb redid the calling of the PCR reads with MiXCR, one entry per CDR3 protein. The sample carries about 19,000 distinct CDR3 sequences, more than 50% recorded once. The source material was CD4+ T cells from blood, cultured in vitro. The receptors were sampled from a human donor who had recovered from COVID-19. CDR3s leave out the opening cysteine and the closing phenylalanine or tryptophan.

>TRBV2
ACGRTSTDTQY
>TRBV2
ASGGVVYEQY
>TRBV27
ASSALYGQTNYGYT
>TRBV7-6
ASSPGEGWGTGELF
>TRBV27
ASSPLRGEQF
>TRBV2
ASGYQQVRYTEAF
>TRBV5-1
ASSLTGAFYEQY
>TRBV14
ASSPPGTPYSNQPQH
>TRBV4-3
ASSQDPGPGNTIY
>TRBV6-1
ASNPGLAGARETQY
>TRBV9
ASSPQPHRDEQY
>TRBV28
ASTHGTGGQY
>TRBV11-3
ASSLEGGSGANVLT
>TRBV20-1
SARGSPGDMNTEAF
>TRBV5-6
ASSSTGRADTQY
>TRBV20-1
SAGGFSNQPQH
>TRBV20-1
SASSNTEAF
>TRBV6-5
ASSYSGAHNQPQH
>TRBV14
ASSQVSYRAGNTEAF
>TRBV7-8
ASSLESRNYGYT
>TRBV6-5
ASSSSRGRYEQY
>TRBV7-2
ASSLPRTGEAF
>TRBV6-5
ASSYSPPDSGLYEQY